This T cell receptor beta chain was sequenced during a study of OX40 agonist ivuxolimab in advanced cancers. Study conclusions and caveats: By week 6 at 0.1 to 3.0 mg/kg, blood CD4+ and CD8+ T cells had expanded clonally.

This table comes from immunoSEQ multiplex PCR, and its TCRdb copy is limited to in-frame clones, with some not included. The data show roughly 56,000 clones, roughly 90% seen once. The germline V and J ends were trimmed by 4 bases and 4 bases, with 11 bases remaining between them. The CDR3 extends over 14 amino acids. The germline V gene has CDR1 LNHDA and CDR2 SQIVND (reference sequence). Note on this clone: The antigen is not known. Other DNA sequences in the same sample also yield this CDR3.

Sequencing used CD4+ or CD8+ T cells sorted from blood, obtained in a trial of the OX40 agonist ivuxolimab. The sequence was collected from an adult with an advanced solid tumor such as melanoma, head and neck, liver or kidney cancer. The rearrangement joins TRBV19 to TRBJ1-5; D is perhaps TRBD1 (6 bases). Here the CDR3 reads CASSTYRDNQPQHF. The CDR3 DNA follows: TGTGCCAGTAGTACCTACAGGGATAATCAGCCCCAGCATTTT.